Given below is one TCR beta chain in context. No count is recorded, yet this clonotype rates as medium-sized (0.01 to 0.1%) from its frequency. Its specific antigen is unknown. As encoded in the germline V gene, CDR1 is SGHRS while CDR2 is YFSETQ. The cysteine opens and the phenylalanine closes a CDR3 of 16 amino acids. No DNA is given. The source of the sample is a study of diagnostic markers for celiac disease (dated by TCRdb to between 2020 and 2021). The instrument was an Illumina MiSeq. TCRdb reanalyzed the reads, keeping one entry per CDR3 protein sequence and omitting DNA. This sample's clone table shows roughly 410 distinct CDR3 sequences. Roughly half of the sample comes from the top ten.

The source of this sequence is a human donor. This table probably holds off-target reads from a library built for another chain. Sequences were obtained from either unsorted cells or a sorted T cell fraction (not recorded which). Recombination connected TRBV5-1 to TRBJ1-6; the TCRdb D gene call, TRBD1, has no DNA to confirm it. CDR3 region: CASSLRQGSGNSPLHF.